Presented here are 6 T cell receptor beta chains from one specimen sequenced in a study of early T cells in non-severe SARS-CoV-2 infection. Via MiXCR, TCRdb re-called the 5' RACE reads, giving one row per CDR3 protein. The sample shows 27,000 or so distinct CDR3 sequences, roughly 3% of them seen only once. The sequenced sample consisted of whole blood. These receptors were collected from an adult who was a healthcare worker with PCR-confirmed SARS-CoV-2 infection or an uninfected control (not recorded which).

In its sample, this clonotype was seen many times. The chain couples TRBV15 to TRBJ2-3; D may be TRBD2 (5 bases). This CDR3 spans 14 amino acids. From germline, CDR1 is LNHNV and CDR2 YYDKDF (reference sequence). Trimming took 1 base from V and 1 from J, leaving 6 bases between them. This chain's CDR3 is CATSRGTRTDTQYF. For the CDR3, the DNA is TGTGCCACCAGCAGAGGGACTCGCACAGATACGCAGTATTTT.

The chain joins TRBV7-6 to TRBJ1-6; no firm D call. Germline V gene lookup returns CDR1 SGHVS and CDR2 FNYEAQ. V was trimmed by 5 bases and J by 0 bases, leaving 14 bases between them. CDR3 length: 17 residues. CDR3 nucleotide sequence: TGTGCCAGCAGCCCCCTGACCTTCGGCTCCTATAATTCACCCCTCCACTTT. This gives the protein CASSPLTFGSYNSPLHF.

At least ten counts were recorded for this clonotype. The gene calls are TRBV2 and TRBJ2-7; D is undetermined. This CDR3 region has 15 residues. Trimming left V 3 bases short and J 0 bases short, with 12 bases between. The germline gives CDR1 SNHLY, CDR2 FYNNEI. The CDR3 DNA reads TGTGCCAGCAGTGATAAGTCTAGTGGCTCCTACGAGCAGTACGTC. This gives the protein CASSDKSSGSYEQYV.

This clonotype was observed many times. The CDR3 sequence: CSVPAANRGRHYNEQFF. The CDR3 region has the DNA TGCAGCGTCCCCGCGGCCAACCGGGGGCGACACTACAATGAGCAGTTCTTC. The chain combines TRBV29-1 with TRBJ2-1; D tentatively fits TRBD1 or TRBD2 (6 bases each). There are 17 residues in the CDR3. Looked up from germline, CDR1 is SQVTM and CDR2 is ANQGSEA. The ends were cut back, 6 bases at V and 3 bases at J, with 24 bases in the middle.

This clonotype was counted many times. This chain joins TRBV5-4 and TRBJ1-5; D remains unclear. Trimming took off 0 bases at V and 4 bases at J, with 11 bases between the two ends. Germline V lookup: CDR1 SGHNT, CDR2 YYREEE (reference sequence). The CDR3 is made up of 15 amino acids. The CDR3 region has the DNA TGTGCCAGCAGCTTGGATCCAGACTATAATCAGCCCCAGCATTTT. This codes for CASSLDPDYNQPQHF. The full variable domain, in which reference TRBV5-4 and TRBJ1-5 provide the parts outside the CDR3, is ETGVTQSPTHLIKTRGQQVTLRCSSQSGHNTVSWYQQALGQGPQFIFQYYREEENGRGNFPPRFSGLQFPNYSSELNVNALELDDSALYLCASSLDPDYNQPQHFGDGTRLSIL.

This clonotype was detected a few times. The V and J genes are TRBV9 and TRBJ2-1, with 12 bases lining up with TRBD2. The germline V gene encodes CDR1 SGDLS and CDR2 YYNGEE. The length of the CDR3 is 19 residues. Trimming removed 2 bases from V and 1 base from J; junction bases left unmatched: 10. The CDR3 DNA follows: TGTGCCAGCAGCGTCCGACGAACCCTAGCGGGGGGGTCCTACAATGAGCAGTTCTTC. Translating gives CASSVRRTLAGGSYNEQFF.